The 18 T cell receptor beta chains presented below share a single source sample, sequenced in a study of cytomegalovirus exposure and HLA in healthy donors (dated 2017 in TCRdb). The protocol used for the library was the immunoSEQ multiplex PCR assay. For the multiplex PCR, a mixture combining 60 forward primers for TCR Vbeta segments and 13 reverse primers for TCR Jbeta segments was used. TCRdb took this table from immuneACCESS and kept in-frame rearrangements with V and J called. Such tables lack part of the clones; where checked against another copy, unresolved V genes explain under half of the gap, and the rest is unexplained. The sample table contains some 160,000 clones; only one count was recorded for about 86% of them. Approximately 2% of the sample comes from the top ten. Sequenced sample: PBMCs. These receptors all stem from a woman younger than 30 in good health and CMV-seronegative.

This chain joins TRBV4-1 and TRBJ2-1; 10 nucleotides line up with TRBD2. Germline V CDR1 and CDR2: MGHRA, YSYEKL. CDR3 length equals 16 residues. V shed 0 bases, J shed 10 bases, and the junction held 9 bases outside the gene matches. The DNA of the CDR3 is TGCGCCAGCAGCCAAGACAGAGCGGGAGGGCCGCGCGAGCAGTTCTTC. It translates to CASSQDRAGGPREQFF.

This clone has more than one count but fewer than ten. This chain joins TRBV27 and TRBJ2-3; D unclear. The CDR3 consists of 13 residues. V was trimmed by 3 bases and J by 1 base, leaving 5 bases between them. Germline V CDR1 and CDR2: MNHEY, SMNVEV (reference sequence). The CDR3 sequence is CASSFRGTDTQYF. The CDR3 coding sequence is TGTGCCAGCAGTTTCCGCGGCACAGATACGCAGTATTTT.

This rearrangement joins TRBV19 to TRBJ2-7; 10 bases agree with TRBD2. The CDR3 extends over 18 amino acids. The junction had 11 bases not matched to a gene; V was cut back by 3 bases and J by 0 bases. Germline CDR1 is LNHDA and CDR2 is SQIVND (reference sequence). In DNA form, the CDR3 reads TGTGCCAGTAGTATTGCGGGCTCTAGCGGGAGTTTCTCCTACGAGCAGTACTTC. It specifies CASSIAGSSGSFSYEQYF.

CDR3 protein: CASSPTGNTEAFF. The DNA for the CDR3 is TGTGCCAGCAGCCCGACAGGGAACACTGAAGCTTTCTTT. J is TRBJ1-1 and V is TRBV7-9; D is possibly TRBD1 (6 bases). The CDR3 extends over 13 amino acids. CDR1 and CDR2 from the germline V gene are SEHNR and FQNEAQ (reference sequence). The ends were cut back, 5 bases at V and 1 base at J, with 8 bases in the middle.

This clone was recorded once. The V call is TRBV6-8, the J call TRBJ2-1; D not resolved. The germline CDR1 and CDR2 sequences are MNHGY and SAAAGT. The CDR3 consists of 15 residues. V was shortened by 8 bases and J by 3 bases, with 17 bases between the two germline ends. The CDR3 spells CASLQVEQYYNEQFF. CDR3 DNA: TGTGCCAGCCTCCAAGTGGAGCAATACTACAATGAGCAGTTCTTC.

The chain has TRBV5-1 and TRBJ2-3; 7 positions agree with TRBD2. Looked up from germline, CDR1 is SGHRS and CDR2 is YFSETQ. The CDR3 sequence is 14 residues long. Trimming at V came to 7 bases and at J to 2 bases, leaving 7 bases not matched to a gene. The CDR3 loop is CASSPGDYTDTQYF. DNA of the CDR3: TGCGCCAGCTCCCCTGGGGACTACACAGATACGCAGTATTTT.

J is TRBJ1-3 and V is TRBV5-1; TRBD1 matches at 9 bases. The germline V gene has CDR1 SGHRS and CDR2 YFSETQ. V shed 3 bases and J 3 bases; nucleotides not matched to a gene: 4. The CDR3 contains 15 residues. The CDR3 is CASSWGTGYGNTIYF. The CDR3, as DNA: TGCGCCAGCAGCTGGGGGACAGGGTATGGAAACACCATATATTTT.

CDR3 loop: CASSITTSGVYEQYF. CDR3 nucleotide sequence: TGTGCCAGTAGTATAACTACTAGCGGGGTATACGAGCAGTACTTC. V usage is TRBV19 and J usage is TRBJ2-7, with 10 nucleotides matching TRBD2. V trimming: 2 bases; J trimming: 4 bases; junction bases outside the gene matches: 5. Germline CDR1 is LNHDA and CDR2 is SQIVND (reference sequence). The length of the CDR3 is 15 residues.

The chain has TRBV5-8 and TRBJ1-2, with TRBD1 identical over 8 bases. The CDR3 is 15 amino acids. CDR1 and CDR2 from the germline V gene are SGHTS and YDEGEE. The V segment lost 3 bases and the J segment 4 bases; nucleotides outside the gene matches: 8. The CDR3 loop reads CASSWAAGTGYGYTF. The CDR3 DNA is TGTGCCAGCAGCTGGGCTGCCGGGACAGGCTATGGCTACACCTTC.

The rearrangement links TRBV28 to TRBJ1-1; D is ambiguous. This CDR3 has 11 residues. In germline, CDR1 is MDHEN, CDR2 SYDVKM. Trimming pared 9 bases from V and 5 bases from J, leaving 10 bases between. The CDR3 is CASAGGTEAFF. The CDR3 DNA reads TGTGCCAGTGCCGGCGGGACTGAAGCTTTCTTT.

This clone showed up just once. The CDR3 loop is CASSLTGTGSITGELFF. In DNA form, the CDR3 reads TGCGCCAGCAGCTTAACCGGGACAGGGTCGATCACCGGGGAGCTGTTTTTT. J is TRBJ2-2 and V is TRBV5-1; TRBD1 matches 9 bases. J lost 4 bases, V lost 2 bases, and 9 bases had no gene match. This CDR3 contains 17 residues. Germline values: CDR1 SGHRS, CDR2 YFSETQ.

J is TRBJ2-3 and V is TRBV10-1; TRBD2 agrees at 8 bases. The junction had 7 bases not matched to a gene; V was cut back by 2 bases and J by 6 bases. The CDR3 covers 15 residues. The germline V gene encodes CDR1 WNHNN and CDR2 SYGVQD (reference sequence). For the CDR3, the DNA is TGCGCCAGCAGTGAGAAGGCGGGAGGAGCCGATACGCAGTATTTT. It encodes CASSEKAGGADTQYF.

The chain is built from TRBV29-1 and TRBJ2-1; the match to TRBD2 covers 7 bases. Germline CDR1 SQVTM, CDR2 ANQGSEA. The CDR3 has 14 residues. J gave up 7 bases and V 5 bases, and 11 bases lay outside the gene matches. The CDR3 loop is CSVFAQTSLNEQFF. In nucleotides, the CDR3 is TGCAGCGTTTTCGCTCAGACTAGCTTGAATGAGCAGTTCTTC.

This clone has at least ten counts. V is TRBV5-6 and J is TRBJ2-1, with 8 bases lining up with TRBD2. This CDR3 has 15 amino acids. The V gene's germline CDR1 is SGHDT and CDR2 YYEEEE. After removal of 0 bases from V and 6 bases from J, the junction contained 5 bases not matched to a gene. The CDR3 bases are TGTGCCAGCAGCTTGGGGAGCGGGAGCCTCAATGAGCAGTTCTTC. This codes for CASSLGSGSLNEQFF.

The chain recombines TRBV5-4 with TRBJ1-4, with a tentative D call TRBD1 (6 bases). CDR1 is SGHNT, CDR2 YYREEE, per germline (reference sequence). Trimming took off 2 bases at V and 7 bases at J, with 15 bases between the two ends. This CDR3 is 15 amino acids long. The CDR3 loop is CASSLGGGRGEKLFF. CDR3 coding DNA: TGTGCCAGCAGCTTAGGGGGGGGCCGAGGTGAAAAACTGTTTTTT.

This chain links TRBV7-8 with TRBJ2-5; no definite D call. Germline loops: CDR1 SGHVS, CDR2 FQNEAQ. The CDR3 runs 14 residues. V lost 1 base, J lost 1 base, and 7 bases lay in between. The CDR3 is CASSLVRSQETQYF. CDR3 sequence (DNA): TGTGCCAGCAGCTTAGTGCGGAGCCAAGAGACCCAGTACTTC.

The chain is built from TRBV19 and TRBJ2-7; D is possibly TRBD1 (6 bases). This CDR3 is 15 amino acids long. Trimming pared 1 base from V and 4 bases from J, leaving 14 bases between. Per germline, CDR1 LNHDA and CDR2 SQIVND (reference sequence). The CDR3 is CASSIVGTSTYEQYF. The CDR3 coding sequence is TGTGCCAGTAGTATAGTTGGGACAAGTACGTACGAGCAGTACTTC.

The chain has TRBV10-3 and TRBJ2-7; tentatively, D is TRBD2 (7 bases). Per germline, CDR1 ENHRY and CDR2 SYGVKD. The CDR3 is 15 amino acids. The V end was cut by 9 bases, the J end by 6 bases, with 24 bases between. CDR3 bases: TGTGCCATTCATCCGGGACACTCCTCGGGAGGCGAGCAGTACTTC. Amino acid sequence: CAIHPGHSSGGEQYF.